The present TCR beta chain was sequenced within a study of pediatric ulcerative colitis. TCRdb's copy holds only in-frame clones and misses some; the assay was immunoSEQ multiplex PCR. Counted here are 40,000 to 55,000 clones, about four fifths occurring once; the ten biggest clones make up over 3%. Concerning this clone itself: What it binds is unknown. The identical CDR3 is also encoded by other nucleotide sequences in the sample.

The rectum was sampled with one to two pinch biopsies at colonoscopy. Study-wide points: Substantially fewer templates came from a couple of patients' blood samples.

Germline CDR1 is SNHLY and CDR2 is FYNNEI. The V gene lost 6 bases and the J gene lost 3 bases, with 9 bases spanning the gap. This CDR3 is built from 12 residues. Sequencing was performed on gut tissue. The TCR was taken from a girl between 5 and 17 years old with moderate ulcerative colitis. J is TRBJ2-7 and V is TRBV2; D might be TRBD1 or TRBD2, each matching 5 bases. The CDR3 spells CASSLGGYEQYF. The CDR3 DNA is TGTGCCAGCAGCCTTGGGGGCTACGAGCAGTACTTC.